The 25 T cell receptor beta chains listed next were all sequenced from one sample in a study of regulatory T cells in long-lasting Graves disease. The time point denotes: persistent/refractory GD, antithyroid drugs over 5 years with positive TRAb. PBMC-derived RNA was used for the TCR library. According to the study, TCR beta libraries were built with iRepertoire HTBI primers and CDR3-region Arm-PCR. TCRdb itself ran the multiplex PCR reads through MiXCR, one entry per CDR3 protein. The profile shows some 440,000 distinct CDR3 sequences, roughly 20% of them singletons. Sequencing was performed on peripheral blood mononuclear cells (PBMCs), taken when the disease was refractory, from a patient treated with antithyroid drugs. These receptors came from a female donor with Graves disease.

In this sample, this clonotype turned up once. A read error may explain this, as a much larger clone is one base away. The rearrangement uses TRBV20-1 and TRBJ2-7; no clear D gene. CDR1 and CDR2 from the germline V gene are DFQATT and SNEGSKA (reference sequence). This CDR3 contains 13 residues. In DNA form, the CDR3 reads TGCAGTGCTAGGGGTGGGAAGGCCTACGTGCAGTACTTC. Its translation: CSARGGKAYVQYF.

V and J are TRBV7-3 and TRBJ2-2, with D unclear. The ends were cut back, 5 bases at V and 6 bases at J, with 16 bases in the middle. Germline assignment: CDR1 SGHTA and CDR2 FQGTGA. The CDR3 runs to 15 residues. The DNA of the CDR3 is TGTGCCAGCAGCCCCCAGCCCCTAAGTCCCGGGGAGCTGTTTTTT. It encodes CASSPQPLSPGELFF.

Note on this clonotype: Possible read error: a much larger clone is one base away. V gene TRBV7-2 combines with J gene TRBJ1-2; tentative D call: TRBD1 (6 bases). The CDR3 length is 16 residues. CDR1 and CDR2 (germline): SGHTA, FQGNSA. The CDR3 spells CVSSPFLRTANYGYTF. As DNA, the CDR3 is TGTGTCAGCAGCCCGTTCTTAAGGACAGCTAACTATGGCTACACCTTC.

This clonotype was found many times. The CDR3 reads CAISEGRRGLARSYEQYF. CDR3 in DNA: TGTGCCATCAGTGAGGGGCGTAGGGGTCTAGCGAGATCCTACGAGCAGTACTTC. This rearrangement joins TRBV10-3 to TRBJ2-7, with TRBD2 as a possible D gene (6 bases). The CDR3 runs to 18 residues. CDR1 and CDR2 (germline): ENHRY, SYGVKD. V lost 2 bases, J lost 1 base, and 21 bases lay in between.

In this sample, this clonotype turned up many times. This chain joins TRBV28 and TRBJ1-1, with 9 positions matching TRBD1. The germline gives CDR1 MDHEN, CDR2 SYDVKM. The CDR3 covers 13 residues. The V gene end was trimmed by 5 bases and the J gene end by 6 bases; junction bases not matched to a gene: 4. This CDR3 is CASSKDRGPEAFF. In nucleotides, the CDR3 is TGTGCCAGCAGTAAGGACAGGGGACCTGAAGCTTTCTTT.

Notes on this clonotype: One end of the junction is discordant with germline, which a read error may explain. The CDR3 spells CGSSAPGQSNEKLFF. Written as DNA, the CDR3 is TGTGGCAGCAGCGCCCCGGGACAGAGTAATGAAAAACTGTTTTTT. The rearrangement uses TRBV7-9 and TRBJ1-4; 7 bases match TRBD1. Germline CDR1 is SEHNR and CDR2 is FQNEAQ (reference sequence). The CDR3 is made up of 15 amino acids.

This clonotype was observed a single time. The chain joins TRBV7-6 to TRBJ2-7, with D hard to call. This CDR3 is 12 amino acids long. V was cut by 2 bases and J by 6 bases, with 8 bases left in between. The germline CDR1 and CDR2 sequences are SGHVS and FNYEAQ. CDR3 DNA sequence: TGTGCCAGCAGCTTAAAGGGTCCCGAGCAGTACTTC. This codes for CASSLKGPEQYF.

The sample holds many counts of this clonotype. The chain employs TRBV13 and TRBJ2-5, with TRBD1 matching over 8 bases. Germline values: CDR1 PRHDT, CDR2 FYEKMQ (reference sequence). CDR3 length: 14 residues. V dropped 1 base and J dropped 3; count of bases not matched to a gene: 1. CDR3 in amino acids: CASSLATGEETQYF. The CDR3 DNA reads TGTGCCAGCAGCTTAGCGACAGGGGAAGAGACCCAGTACTTC.

This clonotype was seen only a few times. The rearrangement links TRBV3-1 to TRBJ1-5; D gene ambiguous. Trimming left V 1 base short and J 11 bases short, with 6 bases between. The CDR3 totals 11 residues. Per the germline V gene, CDR1 is LGHDT and CDR2 is YNNKEL (reference sequence). CDR3 bases: TGTGCCAGCAGCCAAGGGGAAGCCCAGCATTTT. This codes for CASSQGEAQHF.

V usage is TRBV7-9 and J usage is TRBJ1-1; D unresolved. The V gene lost 5 bases and the J gene lost 8 bases, with 6 bases spanning the gap. CDR3 size: 10 residues. Germline V gene sequence: CDR1 SEHNR, CDR2 FQNEAQ (reference sequence). The CDR3, as DNA: TGTGCCAGCAGCCAAGTGGAAGCTTTCTTT. Translated, it gives CASSQVEAFF.

This rearrangement joins TRBV7-9 to TRBJ1-2; tentatively, D is TRBD1 (5 bases). CDR1 is SEHNR, CDR2 FQNEAQ, per germline (reference sequence). The CDR3 covers 14 residues. V lost 5 bases and J 6 bases, leaving 16 bases between the germline ends. The CDR3 is CASSMEGKGDGYTF. For the CDR3, the DNA is TGTGCCAGCAGCATGGAGGGGAAAGGGGATGGCTACACCTTC.

The genes are TRBV19 and TRBJ1-1; D is possibly TRBD1 (5 bases). This CDR3 is built from 11 residues. Per germline, CDR1 LNHDA and CDR2 SQIVND (reference sequence). Trimming stripped 6 bases from V and 8 bases from J, with 10 bases between. For the CDR3, the DNA is TGTGCCAGTAGGACCGGGGCCGAAGCTTTCTTT. It translates to CASRTGAEAFF.

As to this clonotype: A junction end diverges from the germline sequence, so it may reflect a read error. The chain joins TRBV5-8 to TRBJ2-7; 9 nucleotides line up with TRBD1. CDR1 and CDR2 from the germline V gene are SGHTS and YDEGEE. The length of the CDR3 is 15 residues. Here the CDR3 reads CASSKDGTGRYGQYF. CDR3 sequence (DNA): TGTGCCAGCAGCAAGGACGGGACAGGGAGGTACGGGCAGTACTTC.

A note on this clonotype: This could be a read error, since a much larger clone is one nucleotide away. The rearrangement joins TRBV6-2 or TRBV6-3 to TRBJ2-7, with D perhaps matching TRBD1 or TRBD2 (5 bases each). Per germline, CDR1 MNHEY and CDR2 SVGEGT. CDR3 length equals 13 residues. The CDR3 protein is CASRYGTIYEQYF. DNA of the CDR3: TGTGCCAGCCGTTACGGGACCATCTACGAGCAGTACTTC.

The V call is TRBV18, the J call TRBJ2-7; 7 nucleotides agree with TRBD2. The CDR3 spans 16 residues. J lost 4 bases, V lost 5 bases, and 14 bases had no gene match. Germline lookup yields CDR1 KGHSH and CDR2 LQKENI. The CDR3 DNA reads TGTGCCAGCTCAATAGACGCCGGGACTACCCTTTACGAGCAGTACTTC. This encodes CASSIDAGTTLYEQYF.

This clonotype has at least ten counts. The CDR3 loop reads CASRTGNSYEQYF. The CDR3 coding sequence is TGTGCCAGCAGGACAGGGAACTCCTACGAGCAGTACTTC. The chain is built from TRBV6-1 and TRBJ2-7, with 7 nucleotides matching TRBD1. CDR3 length: 13 amino acids. The germline V gene has CDR1 MNHNS and CDR2 SASEGT. V was pared by 6 bases and J by 0 bases, with 2 bases of the junction left unmatched.

This clonotype was detected only a few times. The junction departs from germline at one end; a sequencing error may be responsible. V and J are TRBV9 and TRBJ2-7, with D perhaps assigned TRBD1 or TRBD2 (5 bases each). Germline V gene lookup returns CDR1 SGDLS and CDR2 YYNGEE. This CDR3 has 15 residues. This CDR3 is CASAPPGRAGYEQCF. CDR3 coding DNA: TGTGCCAGCGCCCCCCCGGGGCGGGCTGGCTACGAGCAGTGCTTC.

In its sample, this clonotype was seen a few times. This could be a read error, since a much larger clone is one nucleotide away. V is TRBV11-2 and J is TRBJ2-5, with D possibly called TRBD1 or TRBD2 (6 bases each). The CDR3 is made up of 14 amino acids. In germline, CDR1 is SGHAT, CDR2 FQNNGV. The ends were cut back, 10 bases at V and 5 bases at J, with 20 bases in the middle. CDR3 nucleotides: TGTGCCAACAGGGCTGGGGGGCCCAGGGAGACCCAGTACTTC. It yields the protein CANRAGGPRETQYF. Variable domain in full (rest from reference TRBV11-2 and TRBJ2-5): EAGVAQSPRYKIIEKRQSVAFWCNPISGHATLYWYQQILGQGPKLLIQFQNNGVVDDSQLPKDRFSAERLKGVDSTLKIQPAKLEDSAVYLCANRAGGPRETQYFGPGTRLLVL.

The chain combines TRBV19 with TRBJ1-3; D gene unclear. Germline V gene lookup returns CDR1 LNHDA and CDR2 SQIVND (reference sequence). Trimming left V 4 bases short and J 8 bases short, with 15 bases between. This CDR3 region has 14 residues. Here the CDR3 reads CASSTHPGRDTIYF. As DNA, the CDR3 is TGTGCCAGTAGTACCCATCCGGGAAGGGACACCATATATTTT.

This clonotype was detected ten times or more. The V and J genes are TRBV5-1 and TRBJ2-6; D is uncertain. The V gene's germline CDR1 is SGHRS and CDR2 YFSETQ. The V end was cut by 0 bases, the J end by 0 bases, with 10 bases between. There are 17 residues in the CDR3. CDR3 region: CASSLGVGGSGANVLTF. CDR3 nucleotide sequence: TGCGCCAGCAGCTTGGGCGTGGGCGGCTCTGGGGCCAACGTCCTGACTTTC.

The table lists this clonotype with many counts. The V and J genes are TRBV2 and TRBJ1-5, with 8 bases fitting TRBD1. Germline V gene sequence: CDR1 SNHLY, CDR2 FYNNEI. This CDR3 comprises 15 residues. The trim removed 0 bases at V and 4 bases at J, leaving 2 bases unmatched. CDR3 in amino acids: CASSEATGENQPQHF. CDR3 bases: TGTGCCAGCAGTGAAGCGACAGGGGAGAATCAGCCCCAGCATTTT.

The rearrangement links TRBV3-1 to TRBJ1-1, with D tentatively TRBD1 (5 bases). Germline V lookup: CDR1 LGHDT, CDR2 YNNKEL (reference sequence). The CDR3 length is 16 residues. Trimming stripped 4 bases from V and 7 bases from J, with 22 bases between. The CDR3 DNA reads as TGTGCCAGCAGCCCCTTGTCAAAGGGGCCGTGGGGTGAAGCTTTCTTT. Translated, it gives CASSPLSKGPWGEAFF.

The J gene is TRBJ2-3, the V gene TRBV28, with 7 nucleotides matching TRBD1. The V gene end was trimmed by 5 bases and the J gene end by 3 bases; junction bases not matched to a gene: 14. The CDR3 has 17 amino acids. Germline loops: CDR1 MDHEN, CDR2 SYDVKM. The CDR3 DNA reads as TGTGCCAGCAGTCCTACCGACAGGGATCTTCTGACAGATACGCAGTATTTT. Translated, it gives CASSPTDRDLLTDTQYF.

The chain employs TRBV5-1 and TRBJ2-2; D call uncertain. The CDR3 is 18 amino acids. Between the trimmed V and J ends, which lost 2 bases and 1 base, there was a span of 18 bases. The germline V gene has CDR1 SGHRS and CDR2 YFSETQ. DNA of the CDR3: TGCGCCAGCAGCTTCTTAGGAACTTTACTGGGGAACACCGGGGAGCTGTTTTTT. Residues: CASSFLGTLLGNTGELFF.

V usage is TRBV5-1 and J usage is TRBJ2-2; 10 bases agree with TRBD2. The V segment lost 4 bases and the J segment 2 bases; nucleotides outside the gene matches: 20. Germline assignment: CDR1 SGHRS and CDR2 YFSETQ. This CDR3 has 21 amino acids. The CDR3 loop is CASSAGLAVFLTPSNTGELFF. As DNA, the CDR3 is TGCGCCAGCAGCGCAGGACTAGCGGTTTTTCTCACCCCCTCTAACACCGGGGAGCTGTTTTTT.